This T cell receptor beta chain stems from a study of identical twins. TCRdb re-called the 5' RACE reads through MiXCR, storing one row per CDR3 protein. The sample lists hundreds of thousands of distinct CDR3 sequences, about 20% occurring once. The CDR3 is made up of 16 amino acids. Between the trimmed V and J ends, which lost 4 bases and 4 bases, there was a span of 18 bases. Germline V gene sequence: CDR1 SGDLS, CDR2 YYNGEE. Whole-study results and caveats: Twin-shared out-of-frame alpha sequences showed excess low generation probability.

Only a few counts were recorded for this clonotype. Antigen unknown. These data also formed part of another study, on T cells expressing NK-cell markers. This second study says: Sorting was restricted to alpha-beta TCR T cells by an anti-gamma-delta TCR antibody in several experiments. Also leading the CD3+CD56-NKG2C+ fraction in a handful of donors were these clonotypes.

The sequence derives from a woman younger than 30 in good health. Sequencing input: PBMCs. This rearrangement joins TRBV9 to TRBJ1-3, with D hard to call. CDR3: CASSPTWGGKGNTIYF. The CDR3 DNA is TGTGCCAGCAGCCCGACCTGGGGAGGGAAAGGAAACACCATATATTTT.